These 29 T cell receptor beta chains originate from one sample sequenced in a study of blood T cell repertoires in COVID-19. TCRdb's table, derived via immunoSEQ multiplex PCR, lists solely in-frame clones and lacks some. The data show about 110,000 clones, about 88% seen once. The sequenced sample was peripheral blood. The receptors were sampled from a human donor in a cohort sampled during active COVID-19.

CDR3 protein: CASSWDRGGDEQYF. DNA for the CDR3: TGTGCCAGCAGTTGGGACAGGGGAGGAGACGAGCAGTACTTC. V gene TRBV6-6 combines with J gene TRBJ2-7, with 10 bases that match TRBD1. J lost 5 bases, V lost 4 bases, and 5 bases had no gene match. Germline V gives CDR1 MNHNY, CDR2 SVGAGI (reference sequence). This CDR3 region has 14 residues.

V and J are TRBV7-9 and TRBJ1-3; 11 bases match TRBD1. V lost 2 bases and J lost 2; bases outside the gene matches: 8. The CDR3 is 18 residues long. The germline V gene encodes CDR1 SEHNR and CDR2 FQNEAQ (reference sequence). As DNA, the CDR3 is TGTGCCAGCAGCTTAAAGGGAGGACAGGGGGCGACTGGAAACACCATATATTTT. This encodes CASSLKGGQGATGNTIYF.

In DNA form, the CDR3 reads TGTGCCAGCAGCTCGCTGGGAGCAAGAGTC. It is translated as CASSSLGARV. The genes are TRBV21-1 and TRBJ2-7; the DNA was not compared with TRBD2, the D call given in the table. TRBV21-1 is a listed pseudogene. This CDR3 contains 10 residues.

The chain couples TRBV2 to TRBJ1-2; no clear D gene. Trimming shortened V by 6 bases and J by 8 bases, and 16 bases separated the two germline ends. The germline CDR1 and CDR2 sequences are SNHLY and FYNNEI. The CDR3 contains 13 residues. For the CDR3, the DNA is TGTGCCAGCAGGGATTCCGGGATCAGGGGCTACACCTTC. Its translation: CASRDSGIRGYTF.

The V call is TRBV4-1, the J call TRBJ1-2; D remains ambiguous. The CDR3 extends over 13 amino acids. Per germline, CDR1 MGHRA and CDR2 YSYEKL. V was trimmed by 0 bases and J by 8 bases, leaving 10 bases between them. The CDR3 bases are TGCGCCAGCAGCCAAGATCTAGGTTGGGGCTACACCTTC. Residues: CASSQDLGWGYTF.

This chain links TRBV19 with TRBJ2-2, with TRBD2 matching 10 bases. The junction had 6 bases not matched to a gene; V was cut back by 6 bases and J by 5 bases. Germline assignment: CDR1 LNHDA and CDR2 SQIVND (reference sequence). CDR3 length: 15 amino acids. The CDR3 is CASSLAGVGTGELFF. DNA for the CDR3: TGTGCCAGTAGCCTAGCGGGAGTCGGTACCGGGGAGCTGTTTTTT.

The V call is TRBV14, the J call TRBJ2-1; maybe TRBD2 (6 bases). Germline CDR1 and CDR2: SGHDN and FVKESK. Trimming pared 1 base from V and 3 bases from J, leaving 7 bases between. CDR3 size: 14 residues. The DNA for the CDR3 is TGTGCCAGCAGCCAAGGGACTATCTACAATGAGCAGTTCTTC. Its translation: CASSQGTIYNEQFF.

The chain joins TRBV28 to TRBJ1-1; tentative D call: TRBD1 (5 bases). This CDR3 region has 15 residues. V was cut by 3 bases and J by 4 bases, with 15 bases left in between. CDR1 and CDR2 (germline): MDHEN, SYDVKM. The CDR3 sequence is CASSFPGRVRTEAFF. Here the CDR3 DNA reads TGTGCCAGCAGTTTTCCAGGCAGGGTTCGCACTGAAGCTTTCTTT.

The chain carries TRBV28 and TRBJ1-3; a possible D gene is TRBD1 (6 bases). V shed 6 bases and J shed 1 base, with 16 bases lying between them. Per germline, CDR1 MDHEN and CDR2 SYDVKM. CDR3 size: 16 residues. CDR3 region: CASSLGDTQSGNTIYF. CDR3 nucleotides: TGTGCCAGCAGCTTGGGGGACACGCAGTCTGGAAACACCATATATTTT.

The CDR3 reads CASSWGEEAGGYTF. In nucleotides, the CDR3 is TGTGCCAGCAGCTGGGGGGAAGAGGCGGGTGGCTACACCTTC. V and J are TRBV7-9 and TRBJ1-2, with D perhaps matching TRBD1 (5 bases). Between the trimmed V and J ends, which lost 4 bases and 7 bases, there was a span of 16 bases. The CDR3 contains 14 residues. CDR1 and CDR2 (germline): SEHNR, FQNEAQ (reference sequence).

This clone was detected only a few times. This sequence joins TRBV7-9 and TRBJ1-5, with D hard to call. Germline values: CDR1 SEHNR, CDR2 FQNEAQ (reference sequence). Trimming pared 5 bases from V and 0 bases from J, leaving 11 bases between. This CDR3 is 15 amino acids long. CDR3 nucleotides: TGTGCCAGCAGCCTCGGACTGTCTAGCAATCAGCCCCAGCATTTT. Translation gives CASSLGLSSNQPQHF.

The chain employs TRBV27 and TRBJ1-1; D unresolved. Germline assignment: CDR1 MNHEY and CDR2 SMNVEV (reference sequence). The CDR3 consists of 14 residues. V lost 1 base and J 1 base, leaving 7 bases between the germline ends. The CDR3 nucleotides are TGTGCCAGCAGTTTATTAGGCGGGAACACTGAAGCTTTCTTT. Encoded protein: CASSLLGGNTEAFF.

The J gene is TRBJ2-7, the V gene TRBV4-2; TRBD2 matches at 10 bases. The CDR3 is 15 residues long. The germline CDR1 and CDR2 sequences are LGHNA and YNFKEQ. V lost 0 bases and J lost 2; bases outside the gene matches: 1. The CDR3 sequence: CASSQESGRAYEQYF. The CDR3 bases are TGTGCCAGCAGCCAAGAGAGCGGGAGGGCCTACGAGCAGTACTTC.

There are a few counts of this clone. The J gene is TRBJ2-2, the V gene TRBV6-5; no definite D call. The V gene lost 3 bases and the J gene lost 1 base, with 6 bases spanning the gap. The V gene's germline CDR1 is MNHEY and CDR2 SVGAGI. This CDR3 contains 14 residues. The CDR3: CASSYRQNTGELFF. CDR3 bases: TGTGCCAGCAGTTATCGACAGAACACCGGGGAGCTGTTTTTT.

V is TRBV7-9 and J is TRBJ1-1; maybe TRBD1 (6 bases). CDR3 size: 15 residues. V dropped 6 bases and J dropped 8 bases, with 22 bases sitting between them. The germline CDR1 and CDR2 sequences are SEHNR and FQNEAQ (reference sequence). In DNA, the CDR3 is TGTGCCAGCAGTCTCCAAGGGACACTCGTACCCGAAGCTTTCTTT. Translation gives CASSLQGTLVPEAFF. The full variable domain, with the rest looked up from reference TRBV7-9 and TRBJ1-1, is DTGVSQNPRHKITKRGQNVTFRCDPISEHNRLYWYRQTLGQGPEFLTYFQNEAQLEKSRLLSDRFSAERPKGSFSTLEIQRTEQGDSAMYLCASSLQGTLVPEAFFGQGTRLTVV.

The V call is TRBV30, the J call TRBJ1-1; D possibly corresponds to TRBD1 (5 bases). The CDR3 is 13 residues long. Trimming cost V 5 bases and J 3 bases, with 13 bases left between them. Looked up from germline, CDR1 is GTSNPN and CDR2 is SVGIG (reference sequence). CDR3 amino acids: CAWLWAGDTEAFF. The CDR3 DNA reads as TGTGCCTGGCTATGGGCGGGGGACACTGAAGCTTTCTTT.

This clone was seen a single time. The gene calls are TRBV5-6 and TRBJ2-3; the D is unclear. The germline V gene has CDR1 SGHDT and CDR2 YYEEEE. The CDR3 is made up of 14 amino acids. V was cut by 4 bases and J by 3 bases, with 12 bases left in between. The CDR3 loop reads CASSPAGLTDTQYF. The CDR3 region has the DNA TGTGCCAGCAGCCCCGCCGGTTTAACAGATACGCAGTATTTT.

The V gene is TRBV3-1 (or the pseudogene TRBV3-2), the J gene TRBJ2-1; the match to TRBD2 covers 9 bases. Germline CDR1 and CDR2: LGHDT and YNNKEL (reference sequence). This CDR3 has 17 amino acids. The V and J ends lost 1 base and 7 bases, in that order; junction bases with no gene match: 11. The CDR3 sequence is CASSQVGWASGENEQFF. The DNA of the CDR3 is TGTGCCAGCAGCCAAGTAGGGTGGGCTAGCGGGGAAAATGAGCAGTTCTTC.

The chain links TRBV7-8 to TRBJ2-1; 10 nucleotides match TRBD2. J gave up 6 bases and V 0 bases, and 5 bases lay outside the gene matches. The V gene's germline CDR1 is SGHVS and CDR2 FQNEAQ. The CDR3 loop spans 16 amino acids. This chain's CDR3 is CASSLAPGLASNEQFF. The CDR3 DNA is TGTGCCAGCAGCTTAGCGCCGGGACTAGCGTCCAATGAGCAGTTCTTC.

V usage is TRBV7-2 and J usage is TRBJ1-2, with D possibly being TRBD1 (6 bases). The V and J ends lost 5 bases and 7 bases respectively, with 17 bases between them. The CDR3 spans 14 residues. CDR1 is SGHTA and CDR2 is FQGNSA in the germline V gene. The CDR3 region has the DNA TGTGCCAGCAGCCACGTAGGGGGGGAAGGTGGCTACACCTTC. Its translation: CASSHVGGEGGYTF.

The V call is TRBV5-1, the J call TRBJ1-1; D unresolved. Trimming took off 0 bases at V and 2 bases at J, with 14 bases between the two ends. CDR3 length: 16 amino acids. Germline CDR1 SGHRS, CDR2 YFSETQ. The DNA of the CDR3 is TGCGCCAGCAGCTTGGGGGCACAGAACTTTAACACTGAAGCTTTCTTT. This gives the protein CASSLGAQNFNTEAFF.

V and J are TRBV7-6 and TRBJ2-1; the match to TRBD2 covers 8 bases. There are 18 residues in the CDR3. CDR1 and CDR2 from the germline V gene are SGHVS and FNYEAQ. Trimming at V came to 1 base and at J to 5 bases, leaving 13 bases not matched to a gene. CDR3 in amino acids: CASSLEPLGLAGNNEQFF. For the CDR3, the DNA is TGTGCCAGCAGCTTAGAGCCCCTTGGGCTAGCGGGTAACAATGAGCAGTTCTTC.

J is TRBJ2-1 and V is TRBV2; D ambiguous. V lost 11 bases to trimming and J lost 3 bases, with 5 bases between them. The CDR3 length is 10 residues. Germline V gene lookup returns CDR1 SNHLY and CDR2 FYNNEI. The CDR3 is CACNYNEQFF. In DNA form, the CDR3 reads TGTGCCTGTAACTACAATGAGCAGTTCTTC.

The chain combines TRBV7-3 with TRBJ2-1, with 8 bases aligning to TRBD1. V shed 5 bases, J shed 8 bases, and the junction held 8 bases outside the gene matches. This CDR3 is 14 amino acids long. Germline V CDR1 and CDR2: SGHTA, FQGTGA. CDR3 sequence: CASSGRGRFDEQFF. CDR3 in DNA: TGTGCCAGCAGCGGCAGGGGGCGATTTGATGAGCAGTTCTTC.

CDR3: CASSYKAGEAHTDTQYF. DNA for the CDR3: TGTGCCAGCAGTTACAAAGCGGGAGAGGCGCACACAGATACGCAGTATTTT. The J gene is TRBJ2-3, the V gene TRBV6-2 or TRBV6-3; the match to TRBD2 covers 8 bases. The germline CDR1 and CDR2 sequences are MNHEY and SVGEGT. The CDR3 totals 17 residues. The J segment lost 2 bases and the V segment lost 2 bases, leaving 9 bases of the junction unmatched.

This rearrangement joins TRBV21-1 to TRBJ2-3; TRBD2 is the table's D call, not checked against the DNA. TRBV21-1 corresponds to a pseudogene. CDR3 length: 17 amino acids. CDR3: CASSEVERGSCTDTQYF. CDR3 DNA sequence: TGTGCCAGCAGTGAGGTCGAGCGGGGGTCTTGCACAGATACGCAGTATTTT.

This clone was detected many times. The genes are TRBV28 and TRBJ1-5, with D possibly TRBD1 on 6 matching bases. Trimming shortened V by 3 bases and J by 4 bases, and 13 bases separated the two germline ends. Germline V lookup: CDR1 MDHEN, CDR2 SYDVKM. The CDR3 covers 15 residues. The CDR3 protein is CASSFDSGANQPQHF. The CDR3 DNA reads TGTGCCAGCAGTTTCGATTCAGGGGCTAATCAGCCCCAGCATTTT.

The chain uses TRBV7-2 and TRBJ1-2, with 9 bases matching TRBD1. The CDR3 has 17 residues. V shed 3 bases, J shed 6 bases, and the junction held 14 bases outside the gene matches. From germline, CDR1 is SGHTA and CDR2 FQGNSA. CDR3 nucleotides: TGTGCCAGCAGCTTTCTCACTACCGGGACAGGGAACGATGGCTACACCTTC. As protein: CASSFLTTGTGNDGYTF.

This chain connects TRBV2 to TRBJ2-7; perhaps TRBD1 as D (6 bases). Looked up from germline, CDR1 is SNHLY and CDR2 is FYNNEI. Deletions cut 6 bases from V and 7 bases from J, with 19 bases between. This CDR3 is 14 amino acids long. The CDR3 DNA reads TGTGCCAGCAGGGGGGACGGAACAAGGGGGGAGCAGTACTTC. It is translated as CASRGDGTRGEQYF. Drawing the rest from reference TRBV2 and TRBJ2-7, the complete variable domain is EPEVTQTPSHQVTQMGQEVILRCVPISNHLYFYWYRQILGQKVEFLVSFYNNEISEKSEIFDDQFSVERPDGSNFTLKIRSTKLEDSAMYFCASRGDGTRGEQYFGPGTRLTVT.